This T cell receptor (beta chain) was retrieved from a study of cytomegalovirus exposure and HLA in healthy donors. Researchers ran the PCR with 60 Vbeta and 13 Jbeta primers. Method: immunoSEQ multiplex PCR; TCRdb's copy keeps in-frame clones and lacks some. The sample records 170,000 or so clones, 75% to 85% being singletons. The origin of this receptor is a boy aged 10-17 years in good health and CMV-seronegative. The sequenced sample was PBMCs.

CDR3 nucleotides: TGTGCCAGCTCAGCCTACCCCGGGACAGGTGATAACTATGGCTACACCTTC. Translating gives CASSAYPGTGDNYGYTF. The chain links TRBV18 to TRBJ1-2; 8 nucleotides line up with TRBD1. The CDR3 length is 17 residues. Germline trimming cut 5 bases from V and 1 base from J; bases unmatched to any gene: 12. Germline V gene sequence: CDR1 KGHSH, CDR2 LQKENI.